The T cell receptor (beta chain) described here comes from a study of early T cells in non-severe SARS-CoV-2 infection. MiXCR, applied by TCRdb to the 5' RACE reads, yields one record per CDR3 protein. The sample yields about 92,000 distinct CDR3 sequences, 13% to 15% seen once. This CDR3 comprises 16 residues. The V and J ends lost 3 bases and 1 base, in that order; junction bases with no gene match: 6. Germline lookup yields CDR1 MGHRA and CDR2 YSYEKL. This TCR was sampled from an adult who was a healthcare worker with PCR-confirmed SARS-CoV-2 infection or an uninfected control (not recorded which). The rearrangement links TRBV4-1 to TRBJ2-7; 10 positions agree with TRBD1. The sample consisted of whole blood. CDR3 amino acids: CASSHAGTGVSYEQYF. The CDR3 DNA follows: TGCGCCAGCAGCCATGCCGGGACAGGGGTATCCTACGAGCAGTACTTC.